This TCR beta chain was identified during a study of blood T cell repertoires in COVID-19. The CDR3 has 15 residues. Germline V gene lookup returns CDR1 SNHLY and CDR2 FYNNEI. V lost 8 bases and J lost 8; bases outside the gene matches: 15. Method: immunoSEQ multiplex PCR; TCRdb's copy keeps in-frame clones and lacks some. Of roughly 38,000 clones listed, approximately 86% are singletons. The V and J genes are TRBV2 and TRBJ2-1; 7 bases agree with TRBD1. The sample consisted of peripheral blood. This clonotype originated in a human donor in a cohort sampled during active COVID-19. The CDR3 nucleotides are TGTGCCAGCGCGGTCCGGGCAGGGGGAATGGATGAGCAGTTCTTC. Protein sequence: CASAVRAGGMDEQFF.